The 2 T cell receptor beta chains below were found in one sample sequenced in a study of Graves' ophthalmopathy and Graves' hyperthyroidism. The study amplified TCR beta CDR3 regions using RNA transcripts. HTBI-primed first-round RT-PCR preceded second-round multiplex PCR. TCRdb reanalysed the multiplex PCR reads using MiXCR and keeps one entry per CDR3 protein. The sample lists 650,000 to 800,000 distinct CDR3 sequences, about 41% occurring once. The source material was peripheral blood. Receptors originate from an adult man with Graves' ophthalmopathy.

This clonotype turned up a few times. The chain has TRBV7-8 and TRBJ1-5; 9 nucleotides line up with TRBD1. CDR1 is SGHVS, CDR2 FQNEAQ, per germline. V lost 2 bases and J lost 1; bases outside the gene matches: 9. This CDR3 has 18 residues. CDR3 nucleotides: TGTGCCAGCAGCTTACTTTTAACAGGGGGCTTGAGCAATCAGCCCCAGCATTTT. It translates to CASSLLLTGGLSNQPQHF.

V and J are TRBV2 and TRBJ2-5; D is possibly TRBD2 (6 bases). Germline-derived CDR1 and CDR2 are SNHLY and FYNNEI. Deletions cut 8 bases from V and 2 bases from J, with 15 bases between. This CDR3 is 14 amino acids long. This CDR3 reads CASSPAGIQETQYF. In nucleotides, the CDR3 is TGTGCCAGCTCACCTGCGGGAATTCAAGAGACCCAGTACTTC.